Shown below are 16 T cell receptor beta chains from a single sample sequenced in a study of PD-1 blockade in classical Hodgkin lymphoma. The method was immunoSEQ multiplex PCR; TCRdb's version includes in-frame clones alone and lacks a portion of them. The table records 23,000 or so clones, around nine tenths of them present only once. Regarding time point: newly diagnosed, previously untreated cHL patient sample. CD8+ T cells were isolated from thawed PBMCs by magnetic negative selection. Sequencing was performed on CD8+ T cells from blood. These receptors originate from a human donor with classical Hodgkin lymphoma.

The table lists this clone with a few counts. The chain is built from TRBV2 and TRBJ1-2; D not resolved. Germline values: CDR1 SNHLY, CDR2 FYNNEI. Trimming removed 8 bases at V and 13 bases at J, with 14 bases between. This CDR3 is built from 10 residues. CDR3 amino acids: CASLLGRTTF. Here the CDR3 DNA reads TGTGCCAGCCTTCTAGGAAGAACCACCTTC.

The chain has TRBV19 and TRBJ2-1, with unresolved D. The CDR3 has 16 residues. CDR1 LNHDA and CDR2 SQIVND come from the germline V gene (reference sequence). The V end lost 6 bases, the J end lost 0 bases, and 15 bases lay between the germline ends. The DNA for the CDR3 is TGTGCCAGTAGACCTCCGTCGTGGGGCTCCTACAATGAGCAGTTCTTC. It specifies CASRPPSWGSYNEQFF. Drawing the rest from reference TRBV19 and TRBJ2-1, the complete variable domain is DGGITQSPKYLFRKEGQNVTLSCEQNLNHDAMYWYRQDPGQGLRLIYYSQIVNDFQKGDIAEGYSVSREKKESFPLTVTSAQKNPTAFYLCASRPPSWGSYNEQFFGPGTRLTVL.

This chain joins TRBV11-2 and TRBJ2-7; D uncertain. The CDR3 runs to 13 residues. Germline CDR1 reads SGHAT; CDR2 reads FQNNGV. The germline V and J ends were trimmed by 0 bases and 6 bases, with 9 bases remaining between them. CDR3 sequence (DNA): TGTGCCAGCAGCTTAGACATAGCAGGCGAGCAGTACTTC. This translates into CASSLDIAGEQYF.

This chain joins TRBV29-1 and TRBJ1-2; D remains ambiguous. This CDR3 comprises 11 residues. Trimming left V 3 bases short and J 8 bases short, with 10 bases between. The germline CDR1 and CDR2 sequences are SQVTM and ANQGSEA. The CDR3 DNA follows: TGCAGCGTTGAGGCCAACGAAGGCTACACCTTC. Translating it yields CSVEANEGYTF.

This clone appeared a few times. V usage is TRBV18 and J usage is TRBJ1-2; 9 positions match TRBD1. With V trimmed by 3 bases and J by 4 bases, 9 bases remained unmatched. The germline CDR1 and CDR2 sequences are KGHSH and LQKENI. The CDR3 totals 16 residues. As DNA, the CDR3 is TGTGCCAGCTCACCGTGGACAGGGGATCCCGGCTATGGCTACACCTTC. It codes for CASSPWTGDPGYGYTF.

This clone showed up just once. J is TRBJ1-1 and V is TRBV30, with D possibly TRBD1 on 6 matching bases. V was trimmed by 1 base and J by 4 bases, leaving 10 bases between them. From germline, CDR1 is GTSNPN and CDR2 SVGIG (reference sequence). The CDR3 has 13 amino acids. The CDR3 spells CAWSAGARTEAFF. For the CDR3, the DNA is TGTGCCTGGAGTGCAGGGGCGCGCACTGAAGCTTTCTTT.

This clone was recorded once. This rearrangement joins TRBV6-5 to TRBJ1-5; no clear D gene. The germline CDR1 and CDR2 sequences are MNHEY and SVGAGI. V lost 6 bases and J lost 6, with 15 bases in between. The CDR3 totals 14 residues. The CDR3 spells CASSPLEEGQPQHF. CDR3 sequence (DNA): TGTGCCAGCAGCCCCCTAGAGGAGGGTCAGCCCCAGCATTTT.

This chain uses TRBV25-1 with TRBJ2-1; no clear D gene. The germline V gene has CDR1 MGHDK and CDR2 SYGVNS. The V gene lost 7 bases and the J gene lost 3 bases, with 4 bases spanning the gap. The CDR3 has 11 amino acids. The CDR3 loop reads CASTDYNEQFF. The CDR3, as DNA: TGTGCCAGCACGGACTACAATGAGCAGTTCTTC. Full variable domain (rest looked up from reference TRBV25-1 and TRBJ2-1): EADIYQTPRYLVIGTGKKITLECSQTMGHDKMYWYQQDPGMELHLIHYSYGVNSTEKGDLSSESTVSRIRTEHFPLTLESARPSHTSQYLCASTDYNEQFFGPGTRLTVL.

This clone appeared a few times. This rearrangement joins TRBV5-1 to TRBJ2-2; 14 bases align to TRBD2. With V trimmed by 2 bases and J by 7 bases, 4 bases remained unmatched. The CDR3 runs 16 residues. Germline-derived CDR1 and CDR2 are SGHRS and YFSETQ. The CDR3 nucleotides read TGCGCCAGCAGCTTAGGACTAGCGGGGGGCCACGGGGAGCTGTTTTTT. Translation: CASSLGLAGGHGELFF. Using reference TRBV5-1 and TRBJ2-2 for the parts outside the CDR3, the full variable domain is KAGVTQTPRYLIKTRGQQVTLSCSPISGHRSVSWYQQTPGQGLQFLFEYFSETQRNKGNFPGRFSGRQFSNSRSEMNVSTLELGDSALYLCASSLGLAGGHGELFFGEGSRLTVL.

This chain uses TRBV18 with TRBJ2-3, with 9 bases identical to TRBD1. Germline values: CDR1 KGHSH, CDR2 LQKENI. Losses at the gene ends were 3 bases for V and 5 bases for J; bases not matched to a gene: 3. This CDR3 contains 14 residues. The CDR3 spells CASSPGQGEDTQYF. CDR3 bases: TGTGCCAGCTCACCGGGACAGGGAGAAGATACGCAGTATTTT.

The chain uses TRBV5-4 and TRBJ1-2; 7 bases are shared with TRBD1. Losses at the gene ends were 7 bases for V and 0 bases for J; bases not matched to a gene: 18. The CDR3 extends over 18 amino acids. Germline-derived CDR1 and CDR2 are SGHNT and YYREEE (reference sequence). For the CDR3, the DNA is TGTGCCAGCCCCCCCCCGGGACAGCGGGGGGAAACTAACTATGGCTACACCTTC. It yields the protein CASPPPGQRGETNYGYTF.

The rearrangement links TRBV5-1 to TRBJ1-1, with 12 bases matching TRBD1. The CDR3 has 16 residues. The junction had 8 bases not matched to a gene; V was cut back by 4 bases and J by 4 bases. Germline V CDR1 and CDR2: SGHRS, YFSETQ. The CDR3 nucleotides are TGCGCCAGCAGCCAGGGACAGGGGGCGCGGGGCACTGAAGCTTTCTTT. Amino acids: CASSQGQGARGTEAFF. The full variable domain, completed using reference TRBV5-1 and TRBJ1-1, is KAGVTQTPRYLIKTRGQQVTLSCSPISGHRSVSWYQQTPGQGLQFLFEYFSETQRNKGNFPGRFSGRQFSNSRSEMNVSTLELGDSALYLCASSQGQGARGTEAFFGQGTRLTVV.

This chain links TRBV2 with TRBJ2-3; 14 bases align to TRBD2. V dropped 7 bases and J dropped 5; count of bases not matched to a gene: 11. The V gene's germline CDR1 is SNHLY and CDR2 FYNNEI. This CDR3 has 17 residues. The CDR3 DNA sequence: TGTGCCAGCACCGCCCGACTAGCGGGGGGGCCCGAAGATACGCAGTATTTT. Translated, it gives CASTARLAGGPEDTQYF.

The CDR3 nucleotides read TGCGCCAGCAGCCAAGAACAGATAACATACGAGCAGTACTTC. Protein product: CASSQEQITYEQYF. The rearrangement links TRBV4-3 to TRBJ2-7; no reliable D call. The CDR3 has 14 residues. Germline V gives CDR1 LGHNA, CDR2 YSLEER. Trimming took 0 bases from V and 4 from J, leaving 10 bases between them.

This clone has just a few counts. This chain uses TRBV14 with TRBJ1-2; D is unresolved. This CDR3 comprises 11 residues. Looked up from germline, CDR1 is SGHDN and CDR2 is FVKESK. Deletions cut 8 bases from V and 12 bases from J, with 16 bases between. CDR3 sequence: CASGYVTADTF. The CDR3 DNA reads as TGTGCCAGCGGCTACGTGACTGCAGACACCTTC. The full variable domain, completed using reference TRBV14 and TRBJ1-2, is EAGVTQFPSHSVIEKGQTVTLRCDPISGHDNLYWYRRVMGKEIKFLLHFVKESKQDESGMPNNRFLAERTGGTYSTLKVQPAELEDSGVYFCASGYVTADTFGSGTRLTVV.

This sequence joins TRBV7-6 and TRBJ2-5, with D unclear. The CDR3 totals 12 residues. V was shortened by 5 bases and J by 7 bases, with 11 bases between the two germline ends. Germline V gene sequence: CDR1 SGHVS, CDR2 FNYEAQ. This CDR3 reads CASSPLSGTQYF. Here the CDR3 DNA reads TGTGCCAGCAGCCCCCTTTCGGGGACCCAGTACTTC.